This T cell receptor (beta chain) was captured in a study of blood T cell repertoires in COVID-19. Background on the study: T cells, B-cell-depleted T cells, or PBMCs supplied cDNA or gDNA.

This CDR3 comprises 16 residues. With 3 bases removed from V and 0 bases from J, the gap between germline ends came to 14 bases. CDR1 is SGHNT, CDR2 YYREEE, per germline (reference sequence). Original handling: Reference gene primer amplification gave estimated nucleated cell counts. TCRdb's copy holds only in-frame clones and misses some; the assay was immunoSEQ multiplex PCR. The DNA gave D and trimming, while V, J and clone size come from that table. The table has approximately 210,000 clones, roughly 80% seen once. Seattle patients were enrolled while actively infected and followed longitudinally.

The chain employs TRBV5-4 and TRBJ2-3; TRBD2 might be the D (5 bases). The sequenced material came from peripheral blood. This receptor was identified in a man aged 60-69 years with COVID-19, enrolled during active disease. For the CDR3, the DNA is TGTGCCAGCAGCTCTGGGAGTATTGCTAGCACAGATACGCAGTATTTT. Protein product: CASSSGSIASTDTQYF.